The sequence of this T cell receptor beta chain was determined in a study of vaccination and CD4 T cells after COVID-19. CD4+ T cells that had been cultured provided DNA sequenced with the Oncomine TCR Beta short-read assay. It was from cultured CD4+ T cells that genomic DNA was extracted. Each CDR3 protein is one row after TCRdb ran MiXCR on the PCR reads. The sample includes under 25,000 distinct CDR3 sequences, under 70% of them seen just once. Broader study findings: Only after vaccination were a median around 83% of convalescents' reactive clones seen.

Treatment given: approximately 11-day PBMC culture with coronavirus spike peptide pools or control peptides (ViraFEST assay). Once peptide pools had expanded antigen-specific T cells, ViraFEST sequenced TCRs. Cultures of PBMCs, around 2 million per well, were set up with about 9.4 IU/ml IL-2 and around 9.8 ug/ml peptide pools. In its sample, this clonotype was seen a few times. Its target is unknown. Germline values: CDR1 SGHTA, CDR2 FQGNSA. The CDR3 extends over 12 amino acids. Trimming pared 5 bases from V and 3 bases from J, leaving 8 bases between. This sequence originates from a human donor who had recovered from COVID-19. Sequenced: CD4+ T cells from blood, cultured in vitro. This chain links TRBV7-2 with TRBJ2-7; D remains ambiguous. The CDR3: CASSQVDYEQYF. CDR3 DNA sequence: TGTGCCAGCAGCCAGGTAGACTACGAGCAGTACTTC. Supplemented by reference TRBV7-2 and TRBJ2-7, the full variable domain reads GAGVSQSPSNKVTEKGKDVELRCDPISGHTALYWYRQSLGQGLEFLIYFQGNSAPDKSGLPSDRFSAERTGGSVSTLTIQRTQQEDSAVYLCASSQVDYEQYFGPGTRLTVT.